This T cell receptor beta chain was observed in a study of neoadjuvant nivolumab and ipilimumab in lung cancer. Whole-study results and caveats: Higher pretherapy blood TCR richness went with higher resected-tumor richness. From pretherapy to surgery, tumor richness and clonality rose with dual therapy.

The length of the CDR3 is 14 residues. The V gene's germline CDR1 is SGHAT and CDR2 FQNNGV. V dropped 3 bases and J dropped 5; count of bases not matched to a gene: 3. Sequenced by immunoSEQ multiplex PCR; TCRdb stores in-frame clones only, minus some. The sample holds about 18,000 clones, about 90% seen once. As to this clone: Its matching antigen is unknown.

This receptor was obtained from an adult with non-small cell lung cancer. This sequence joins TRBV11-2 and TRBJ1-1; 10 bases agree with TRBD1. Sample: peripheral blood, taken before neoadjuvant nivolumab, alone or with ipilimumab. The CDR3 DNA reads TGTGCCAGCAGCTTCGACAGGGGGCGAACTGAAGCTTTCTTT. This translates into CASSFDRGRTEAFF.